Listed below are T cell receptor beta chains from one sample, sequenced in a study of cytomegalovirus exposure and HLA in healthy donors. Generated by immunoSEQ multiplex PCR, the TCRdb table keeps only in-frame clones and is missing some. The sample lists roughly 120,000 clones; approximately 80% were seen once. The sample was PBMCs. These receptors were collected from a man between 50 and 59 years old in good health and CMV-seropositive. The CDR3 runs from the conserved cysteine through the conserved F or W. The D gene is left open where the match is weak. Only some rows state a clone size, as once, few, many or a class for expanded clones.

TRBD1	TRBV7-2	TRBJ2-1	-	CASSSTGGYEQFF	TGTGCCAGCAGCTCTACAGGGGGCTATGAGCAGTTCTTC
TRBD1	TRBV15	TRBJ1-1	-	CATSRGQGATAFF	TGTGCCACCAGCAGAGGACAGGGGGCGACGGCTTTCTTT
TRBD1	TRBV6-6	TRBJ1-5	once	CAGGQGGYSNQPQHF	TGTGCCGGCGGACAGGGGGGATATAGCAATCAGCCCCAGCATTTT
TRBD2	TRBV9	TRBJ2-2	few	CASSPRLAGGITRDTGELFF	TGTGCCAGCAGCCCCCGACTAGCGGGAGGCATTACGCGAGACACCGGGGAGCTGTTTTTT
TRBD1	TRBV15	TRBJ1-2	-	CATNSQGARVYGYTF	TGTGCCACCAACTCTCAGGGGGCGCGAGTCTATGGCTACACCTTC
-	TRBV19	TRBJ1-1	-	CASNAVGVGNTEAFF	TGTGCCAGTAATGCCGTCGGGGTGGGGAACACTGAAGCTTTCTTT
TRBD2	TRBV30	TRBJ2-3	once	CAWSLAGGPWDTQYF	TGTGCCTGGAGCCTAGCGGGGGGTCCATGGGATACGCAGTATTTT
TRBD1	TRBV6-6	TRBJ1-1	-	CASSPRGRGMNTEAFF	TGTGCCAGCAGCCCCAGGGGGCGCGGGATGAACACTGAAGCTTTCTTT
TRBD1	TRBV7-2	TRBJ1-2	-	CASSDRQGLNGYTF	TGTGCCAGCAGCGATCGACAGGGGTTGAATGGCTACACCTTC
TRBD1	TRBV6-1	TRBJ1-2	-	CASSRGTGGVDGYTF	TGTGCCAGCAGTAGAGGGACAGGGGGCGTTGATGGCTACACCTTC
-	TRBV7-9	TRBJ1-2	-	CASSLESYGYTF	TGTGCCAGCAGCTTAGAGAGCTATGGCTACACCTTC
TRBD2	TRBV4-3	TRBJ2-1	-	CASSQEVTGRGNEQFF	TGCGCCAGCAGCCAAGAGGTTACCGGGAGGGGGAATGAGCAGTTCTTC
TRBD1	TRBV2	TRBJ2-7	-	CASSNPGQGAREQYF	TGTGCCAGCAGTAACCCGGGACAGGGGGCGCGGGAGCAGTACTTC
TRBD1	TRBV2	TRBJ1-2	-	CASSAQGAGYGYTF	TGTGCCAGCAGTGCTCAGGGGGCTGGCTATGGCTACACCTTC
-	TRBV10-2	TRBJ2-3	-	CASRPPAGLLEAQYF	TGCGCCAGCAGACCCCCCGCCGGCCTTCTAGAGGCGCAGTATTTT
-	TRBV18	TRBJ1-1	-	CASSPPLQGTEAFF	TGTGCCAGCTCACCACCGCTACAGGGCACTGAAGCTTTCTTT
-	TRBV6-6	TRBJ1-6	-	CASSPTGNSPLHF	TGTGCCAGCAGCCCAACAGGGAATTCACCCCTCCACTTT
-	TRBV5-4	TRBJ2-1	few	CASSSRVGAYNEQFF	TGTGCCAGCAGCTCGCGGGTTGGGGCCTACAATGAGCAGTTCTTC
-	TRBV4-3	TRBJ1-3	-	CASSRRGSPSGNTIYF	TGCGCCAGCAGCCGGCGAGGGAGTCCCTCTGGAAACACCATATATTTT
TRBD1	TRBV5-1	TRBJ2-1	-	CASSPHRGPTNEQFF	TGCGCCAGCAGCCCACACAGGGGCCCCACCAATGAGCAGTTCTTC
-	TRBV10-1	TRBJ2-3	few	CASRTGDGDTQYF	TGCGCCAGCAGGACAGGAGATGGAGATACGCAGTATTTT
TRBD1	TRBV30	TRBJ2-7	-	CACSGGSYEQYF	TGTGCCTGTTCAGGGGGTTCCTACGAGCAGTACTTC
TRBD1	TRBV15	TRBJ1-6	-	CATSSRQGQDNSPLHF	TGTGCCACCAGCTCGCGACAGGGACAAGATAATTCACCCCTCCACTTT
TRBD1	TRBV12-5	TRBJ1-1	few	CASGLLDRGEAFF	TGTGCTAGTGGTCTCCTCGACAGGGGTGAAGCTTTCTTT
-	TRBV4-2	TRBJ1-1	-	CASSLTGSNTEAFF	TGTGCCAGCAGCTTGACAGGCTCGAACACTGAAGCTTTCTTT
-	TRBV10-2	TRBJ1-6	few	CASRIENSPLHF	TGCGCCAGCAGGATCGAGAATTCCCCCCTCCACTTT
-	TRBV7-9	TRBJ2-1	-	CASGVASRSYNEQFF	TGTGCCAGCGGTGTTGCCAGTCGCTCCTACAATGAGCAGTTCTTC
-	TRBV7-2	TRBJ1-1	-	CASSPAGRIMNTEAFF	TGTGCCAGCAGCCCAGCCGGGAGGATTATGAACACTGAAGCTTTCTTT
-	TRBV10-2	TRBJ1-1	once	CASSESRSAEAFF	TGCGCCAGCAGTGAATCTAGGAGCGCTGAAGCTTTCTTT
TRBD1	TRBV27	TRBJ2-3	-	CASSLSQGDADTQYF	TGTGCCAGCAGTTTATCGCAGGGGGATGCAGATACGCAGTATTTT
-	TRBV4-1	TRBJ1-3	-	CASSQDWGSLIGNTIYF	TGCGCCAGCAGCCAAGATTGGGGCAGTTTAATTGGAAACACCATATATTTT
-	TRBV9	TRBJ2-2	-	CASSVLANTGELFF	TGTGCCAGCAGCGTACTAGCGAACACCGGGGAGCTGTTTTTT
-	TRBV19	TRBJ1-2	-	CASSIRHGEANYGYTF	TGTGCCAGTAGTATCCGGCACGGGGAGGCTAACTATGGCTACACCTTC
-	TRBV5-6	TRBJ1-5	-	CASSLGGGWGRNQPQHF	TGTGCCAGCAGCTTGGGGGGGGGTTGGGGGCGCAATCAGCCCCAGCATTTT
-	TRBV5-1	TRBJ2-1	few	CASSSGTQQFF	TGCGCCAGCAGCAGCGGGACACAGCAGTTCTTC
-	TRBV7-9	TRBJ2-1	-	CASSLRPQPYNEQFF	TGTGCCAGCAGCTTGAGGCCTCAGCCATACAATGAGCAGTTCTTC
TRBD1	TRBV28	TRBJ1-1	once	CASIGQARMNTEAFF	TGTGCCAGCATAGGACAGGCCCGAATGAACACTGAAGCTTTCTTT
-	TRBV30	TRBJ2-7	once	CAWSAGFGEQYF	TGTGCCTGGAGTGCAGGGTTTGGAGAGCAGTACTTC
-	TRBV5-6	TRBJ2-3	-	CASSRAPGDTQYF	TGTGCCAGCAGCCGGGCCCCAGGGGACACGCAGTATTTT
-	TRBV7-9	TRBJ2-3	-	CASSSTGSLSTDTQYF	TGTGCCAGCAGCTCCACAGGGTCCTTGAGCACAGATACGCAGTATTTT
TRBD1	TRBV28	TRBJ1-5	-	CASRLGGSGNQPQHF	TGTGCCAGCAGGCTAGGGGGCTCAGGCAATCAGCCCCAGCATTTT
TRBD2	TRBV29-1	TRBJ2-1	-	CSGDTSGGLLNEQFF	TGCAGCGGGGACACTAGCGGGGGCCTTTTAAATGAGCAGTTCTTC
TRBD2	TRBV5-1	TRBJ2-3	few	CASTFGRLAADTQYF	TGCGCCAGCACCTTCGGGAGACTAGCGGCAGATACGCAGTATTTT
-	TRBV30	TRBJ2-5	-	CACGREVGTQYF	TGTGCCTGCGGAAGGGAGGTGGGGACCCAGTACTTC
-	TRBV2	TRBJ1-2	-	CASAENYGYTF	TGTGCCAGCGCGGAAAACTATGGCTACACCTTC
-	TRBV7-9	TRBJ2-5	-	CASSFVSGHRETQYF	TGTGCCAGCAGCTTCGTATCGGGACACCGGGAGACCCAGTACTTC
-	TRBV5-4	TRBJ1-1	-	CASSRPGQGAEAFF	TGTGCCAGCAGCCGTCCGGGACAAGGCGCTGAAGCTTTCTTT
-	TRBV5-1	TRBJ2-7	-	CASSPVLNRGWEQYF	TGCGCCAGCAGCCCCGTGCTTAATCGGGGTTGGGAGCAGTACTTC